The 8 T cell receptor beta chains below all came from one sample that was sequenced in a study of T cell responses to AZD1222 COVID-19 vaccine. The protocol was immunoSEQ multiplex PCR, while the TCRdb copy is restricted to in-frame clones and leaves out a portion. The table lists approximately 300,000 clones, about 94% of them singletons. The input for sequencing was peripheral blood, taken 28 days after the second AZD1222 dose. These receptors were obtained from an adult who received the AZD1222 COVID-19 vaccine.

This clone showed up just once. The DNA of the CDR3 is TGTGCCAGCAGGTACAGGGCCGAGAGCAATCAGCCCCAGCATTTT. Protein: CASRYRAESNQPQHF. J is TRBJ1-5 and V is TRBV6-2 or TRBV6-3; maybe TRBD1 (6 bases). The CDR3 is made up of 15 amino acids. Germline V gene lookup returns CDR1 MNHEY and CDR2 SVGEGT. Deletions cut 6 bases from V and 1 base from J, with 13 bases between.

Only a few counts were recorded for this clone. The V gene is TRBV13, the J gene TRBJ2-7; D perhaps matches TRBD2 (5 bases). Germline-derived CDR1 and CDR2 are PRHDT and FYEKMQ (reference sequence). The ends were cut back, 4 bases at V and 3 bases at J, with 19 bases in the middle. This CDR3 is built from 16 residues. CDR3 loop: CASSSYVRTANYEQYF. CDR3 nucleotide sequence: TGTGCCAGCAGCTCCTACGTGAGGACTGCTAACTACGAGCAGTACTTC.

The gene calls are TRBV6-2 or TRBV6-3 and TRBJ2-7; D is possibly TRBD1 (5 bases). Deletions cut 6 bases from V and 7 bases from J, with 13 bases between. The CDR3 loop spans 12 amino acids. CDR1 and CDR2 (germline): MNHEY, SVGEGT. CDR3 DNA sequence: TGTGCCAGCAGCCAGGGTTGGGTGGAGCAGTACTTC. Its translation is CASSQGWVEQYF.

CDR3 residues: CASRRGDSNQPQHF. Written as DNA, the CDR3 is TGTGCCAGCAGAAGGGGGGATAGCAATCAGCCCCAGCATTTT. The rearrangement links TRBV6-5 to TRBJ1-5; D possibly corresponds to TRBD1 (6 bases). The germline V gene has CDR1 MNHEY and CDR2 SVGAGI. Trimming removed 6 bases from V and 0 bases from J, with 9 bases in between. The CDR3 runs to 14 residues.

This clone has a handful of counts. V usage is TRBV9 and J usage is TRBJ2-5, with 9 bases matching TRBD1. The trim removed 6 bases at V and 0 bases at J, leaving 6 bases unmatched. CDR3 size: 15 residues. CDR1 and CDR2 from the germline V gene are SGDLS and YYNGEE. CDR3 protein: CASTSDRGNQETQYF. The CDR3 nucleotides are TGTGCCAGCACCTCGGACAGGGGAAACCAAGAGACCCAGTACTTC. The full variable domain, completed using reference TRBV9 and TRBJ2-5, is DSGVTQTPKHLITATGQRVTLRCSPRSGDLSVYWYQQSLDQGLQFLIQYYNGEERAKGNILERFSAQQFPDLHSELNLSSLELGDSALYFCASTSDRGNQETQYFGPGTRLLVL.

This clone appeared a single time. The CDR3 DNA is TGTGCCACCAGTGATCTAGCGGAGAGGGGGAATGAGCAGTTCTTC. Protein product: CATSDLAERGNEQFF. The V call is TRBV24-1, the J call TRBJ2-1; tentatively, D is TRBD2 (7 bases). CDR3 length: 15 amino acids. Between the trimmed V and J ends, which lost 3 bases and 7 bases, there was a span of 15 bases. Germline V gives CDR1 KGHDR, CDR2 SFDVKD.

V usage is TRBV11-2 and J usage is TRBJ2-1, with TRBD2 matching 10 bases. The CDR3 is 14 amino acids. Germline lookup yields CDR1 SGHAT and CDR2 FQNNGV. The ends lost 6 bases at V and 4 bases at J; junction bases unmatched: 3. CDR3 nucleotides: TGTGCCAGCAGTACTAGCGGGGTGTACAATGAGCAGTTCTTC. Translating gives CASSTSGVYNEQFF.

The V and J genes are TRBV21-1 and TRBJ1-4. TRBV21-1 is labeled a pseudogene. There are 16 residues in the CDR3. The CDR3 nucleotides are TGTGCCAGCAGCGCCTCCCCGCGGTCGAGTAATGAAAAACTGTTTTTT. Protein product: CASSASPRSSNEKLFF.